The 6 T cell receptor beta chains presented below share a single source sample, sequenced in a study of shared clonotypes between healthy human individuals. The repertoire was sequenced with immunoSEQ multiplex PCR; TCRdb's copy has only in-frame clones and lacks some. The sample has roughly 2.5 million clones; 90% to 95% are singletons. Source material: naive CD4+ T cells sorted from blood. Sample subset: CD45RA+ positively selected. The source is a man aged 18 to 29 in good health.

The chain is built from TRBV6-6 and TRBJ2-7; D is unclear. The CDR3 extends over 14 amino acids. The ends were cut back, 0 bases at V and 1 base at J, with 7 bases in the middle. CDR1 and CDR2 from the germline V gene are MNHNY and SVGAGI (reference sequence). CDR3 in DNA: TGTGCCAGCAGTTACTCGGTGGGGTCCTACGAGCAGTACTTC. Translated: CASSYSVGSYEQYF.

The rearrangement joins TRBV15 to TRBJ2-7, with D perhaps matching TRBD1 or TRBD2 (5 bases each). The CDR3 runs to 15 residues. CDR1 is LNHNV and CDR2 is YYDKDF in the germline V gene (reference sequence). Trimming removed 4 bases from V and 4 bases from J, with 17 bases in between. CDR3 sequence (DNA): TGTGCCACCAGCACCGGAGCAGGGAGTGCTTACGAGCAGTACTTC. It specifies CATSTGAGSAYEQYF.

This chain connects TRBV6-5 to TRBJ1-6, with TRBD1 as a possible D gene (5 bases). The V end was cut by 5 bases, the J end by 0 bases, with 8 bases between. This CDR3 contains 15 residues. Germline V gene data show CDR1 as MNHEY and CDR2 as SVGAGI. The CDR3 DNA sequence: TGTGCCAGCAGTCCAGGGATCTCCTATAATTCACCCCTCCACTTT. Amino acids: CASSPGISYNSPLHF.

Regarding this clone: At the DNA level, this CDR3 is encoded by other sequences in the same sample as well. V and J are TRBV4-1 and TRBJ2-3; no definite D call. Trimming removed 0 bases at V and 6 bases at J, with 4 bases between. From germline, CDR1 is MGHRA and CDR2 YSYEKL. This CDR3 is 12 amino acids long. This CDR3 is CASSQDLDTQYF. The CDR3 coding sequence is TGCGCCAGCAGCCAAGACTTGGATACGCAGTATTTT.

The chain combines TRBV28 with TRBJ1-4, with 9 bases fitting TRBD1. In germline, CDR1 is MDHEN, CDR2 SYDVKM. V trimming: 4 bases; J trimming: 11 bases; junction bases outside the gene matches: 8. The CDR3 runs 14 residues. The CDR3 here is CASSSSTGGRKLFF. The CDR3 bases are TGTGCCAGCAGTTCCTCGACAGGGGGAAGGAAACTGTTTTTT.

Concerning this clone itself: Other nucleotide sequences from this sample produce the same CDR3. The chain carries TRBV18 and TRBJ1-1; the D is unclear. Trimming pared 3 bases from V and 3 bases from J, leaving 8 bases between. Germline CDR1 KGHSH, CDR2 LQKENI. The CDR3 has 13 residues. The CDR3 nucleotides are TGTGCCAGCTCACCCTTTGGGGACACTGAAGCTTTCTTT. It translates to CASSPFGDTEAFF.